A selection of T cell receptor beta chains follows, all from one sample in a study of OX40 agonist ivuxolimab in advanced cancers. The assay was immunoSEQ multiplex PCR, and TCRdb's table has in-frame clones only and misses some. The sample has tens of thousands of clones, 79% seen once. This specimen consisted of CD4+ or CD8+ T cells sorted from blood, obtained in a trial of the OX40 agonist ivuxolimab. The receptors here all came from an adult with an advanced solid tumor such as melanoma, head and neck, liver or kidney cancer. Both conserved end residues are part of each CDR3. D genes are given only for firm matches. Clone size is not always given. Where it is, it says once, few, many or a class for expanded clones.

j_call: TRBJ2-1
clone_size: .
d_call: TRBD2
v_call: TRBV5-4
cdr3_nt: TGTGCCAGCAGCTCGCCGACTAGCGGGAGCTTCAATGAGCAGTTCTTC
cdr3_aa: CASSSPTSGSFNEQFF

j_call: TRBJ2-7
clone_size: few
d_call: .
v_call: TRBV7-2
cdr3_nt: TGTGCCAGCAGCTTTGGGGGAGGTTACGAGCAGTACTTC
cdr3_aa: CASSFGGGYEQYF

j_call: TRBJ1-1
clone_size: few
d_call: TRBD1
v_call: TRBV23-1
cdr3_nt: TGCGCCAGCAGTCAACAGGGGGCAGGCACTGAAGCTTTCTTT
cdr3_aa: CASSQQGAGTEAFF

j_call: TRBJ1-1
clone_size: .
d_call: .
v_call: TRBV6-5
cdr3_nt: TGTGCCAGCAGTTTGGAGTGGTACGGAGAAGCTTTCTTT
cdr3_aa: CASSLEWYGEAFF

j_call: TRBJ1-1
clone_size: .
d_call: .
v_call: TRBV19
cdr3_nt: TGTGCCAGTAGTATAGGGATGAACACTGAAGCTTTCTTT
cdr3_aa: CASSIGMNTEAFF

j_call: TRBJ2-7
clone_size: .
d_call: .
v_call: TRBV9
cdr3_nt: TGTGCCAGCAGCCCCCGCGACGGGGGCTCCTACGAGCAGTACTTC
cdr3_aa: CASSPRDGGSYEQYF

j_call: TRBJ1-5
clone_size: .
d_call: TRBD1
v_call: TRBV2
cdr3_nt: TGTGCCAGCAGCCCGGACAGGGGCAATCAGCCCCAGCATTTT
cdr3_aa: CASSPDRGNQPQHF

j_call: TRBJ1-2
clone_size: .
d_call: .
v_call: TRBV5-1
cdr3_nt: TGCGCCAGCAGCTCCGGACACCCTGGAAATAACTATGGCTACACCTTC
cdr3_aa: CASSSGHPGNNYGYTF

j_call: TRBJ1-2
clone_size: .
d_call: .
v_call: TRBV27
cdr3_nt: TGTGCCAGCAGTTCCTCGAGGGTTCGGTATGGCTACACCTTC
cdr3_aa: CASSSSRVRYGYTF

j_call: TRBJ2-5
clone_size: .
d_call: .
v_call: TRBV6-6
cdr3_nt: TGTGCCAGCCTTAACCAGGGCAACCAAGAGACCCAGTACTTC
cdr3_aa: CASLNQGNQETQYF

j_call: TRBJ2-3
clone_size: few
d_call: .
v_call: TRBV11-2
cdr3_nt: TGTGCCAGCAGCCCGAGCTGGGGCAGAGATACGCAGTATTTT
cdr3_aa: CASSPSWGRDTQYF

j_call: TRBJ1-1
clone_size: .
d_call: .
v_call: TRBV7-9
cdr3_nt: TGTGCCAGCAGCTGGGGGACTGAAGCTTTCTTT
cdr3_aa: CASSWGTEAFF

j_call: TRBJ1-1
clone_size: .
d_call: TRBD1
v_call: TRBV6-5
cdr3_nt: TGTGCCAGCAGTTTAACAGGGGGCTGGGGCACTGAAGCTTTCTTT
cdr3_aa: CASSLTGGWGTEAFF

j_call: TRBJ2-5
clone_size: .
d_call: .
v_call: TRBV5-1
cdr3_nt: TGCGCCAGCAGCCCCCTGGGGGGGGGCCCAGAGACCCAGTACTTC
cdr3_aa: CASSPLGGGPETQYF

j_call: TRBJ2-1
clone_size: .
d_call: .
v_call: TRBV15
cdr3_nt: TGTGCCACCAGCAGAAGAAGGGGCCCCAACAATGAGCAGTTCTTC
cdr3_aa: CATSRRRGPNNEQFF

j_call: TRBJ2-7
clone_size: once
d_call: .
v_call: TRBV6-4
cdr3_nt: TGTGCCAGCAGTAGGACCGTTAGCTCCTACGAGCAGTACTTC
cdr3_aa: CASSRTVSSYEQYF

j_call: TRBJ2-7
clone_size: .
d_call: TRBD2
v_call: TRBV30
cdr3_nt: TGTGCCTGGCGACTAGCGGGTACCTACGAGCAGTACTTC
cdr3_aa: CAWRLAGTYEQYF

j_call: TRBJ2-1
clone_size: .
d_call: TRBD1
v_call: TRBV6-1
cdr3_nt: TGTGCCAGCAGGGCTGACAGGGGGCGTATCAATGAGCAGTTCTTC
cdr3_aa: CASRADRGRINEQFF

j_call: TRBJ2-4
clone_size: many
d_call: .
v_call: TRBV2
cdr3_nt: TGTGCCAGCAGTTCAGACCTAGCCAAAAACATTCAGTACTTC
cdr3_aa: CASSSDLAKNIQYF

j_call: TRBJ2-5
clone_size: once
d_call: TRBD2
v_call: TRBV28
cdr3_nt: TGTGCCAGCAGTTTATTAGGGACTAGCGGGTCCTATCAAGAGACCCAGTACTTC
cdr3_aa: CASSLLGTSGSYQETQYF

j_call: TRBJ1-5
clone_size: .
d_call: .
v_call: TRBV6-5
cdr3_nt: TGTGCCAGCAGTTATTTGGGTCAGCCCCAGCATTTT
cdr3_aa: CASSYLGQPQHF

j_call: TRBJ2-3
clone_size: .
d_call: .
v_call: TRBV10-3
cdr3_nt: TGTGCCATCAGTGGGGGGACTTTCGATACGCAGTATTTT
cdr3_aa: CAISGGTFDTQYF

j_call: TRBJ2-2
clone_size: .
d_call: .
v_call: TRBV4-3
cdr3_nt: TGCGCCAGCAGCCAGGGCACGGGGGGCGGGAACACCGGGGAGCTGTTTTTT
cdr3_aa: CASSQGTGGGNTGELFF

j_call: TRBJ2-1
clone_size: .
d_call: TRBD2
v_call: TRBV7-9
cdr3_nt: TGTGCCAGCAGCACACGGGGGACTAGCGGGGTTCACAATGAGCAGTTCTTC
cdr3_aa: CASSTRGTSGVHNEQFF

j_call: TRBJ2-1
clone_size: .
d_call: .
v_call: TRBV6-5
cdr3_nt: TGTGCCAGCAGTTACTCGACTAGCTACAATGAGCAGTTCTTC
cdr3_aa: CASSYSTSYNEQFF

j_call: TRBJ2-1
clone_size: .
d_call: TRBD2
v_call: TRBV30
cdr3_nt: TGTGCCTGTGGAGAGGCCTTCAGCGGGAGCTCCTACAATGAGCAGTTCTTC
cdr3_aa: CACGEAFSGSSYNEQFF

j_call: TRBJ1-4
clone_size: .
d_call: .
v_call: TRBV6-6
cdr3_nt: TGTGCCAGCAGGAGACGGGGTAATGAAAAACTGTTTTTT
cdr3_aa: CASRRRGNEKLFF

j_call: TRBJ2-7
clone_size: .
d_call: TRBD1
v_call: TRBV19
cdr3_nt: TGTGCCAGTAGTGGGACAGGGGAGGACGAGCAGTACTTC
cdr3_aa: CASSGTGEDEQYF

j_call: TRBJ2-5
clone_size: .
d_call: .
v_call: TRBV7-2
cdr3_nt: TGTGCCAGCAGCTCAGGACTACCTGGAGGAGAGACCCAGTACTTC
cdr3_aa: CASSSGLPGGETQYF

j_call: TRBJ2-3
clone_size: .
d_call: TRBD1
v_call: TRBV7-7
cdr3_nt: TGTGCTAGCAGTGGGACAGGGGGCACAGATACGCAGTATTTT
cdr3_aa: CASSGTGGTDTQYF

j_call: TRBJ2-3
clone_size: .
d_call: .
v_call: TRBV7-3
cdr3_nt: TGTGCCAGCAGCCCCAGCCAGGCGGCAGATACGCAGTATTTT
cdr3_aa: CASSPSQAADTQYF

j_call: TRBJ2-1
clone_size: many
d_call: .
v_call: TRBV6-1
cdr3_nt: TGTGCCAGCAGTGAAGTGTCGGATGAGCAGTTCTTC
cdr3_aa: CASSEVSDEQFF

j_call: TRBJ1-4
clone_size: few
d_call: .
v_call: TRBV7-6
cdr3_nt: TGTGCCAGCAGCCTCTTAGGTGAAAAACTGTTTTTT
cdr3_aa: CASSLLGEKLFF

j_call: TRBJ2-7
clone_size: .
d_call: .
v_call: TRBV6-5
cdr3_nt: TGTGCCAGCAGGCCGGGACATTTAAACGAGCAGTACTTC
cdr3_aa: CASRPGHLNEQYF

j_call: TRBJ1-4
clone_size: .
d_call: .
v_call: TRBV5-6
cdr3_nt: TGTGCCAGCAGCTGGGGTAGTGAAAAACTGTTTTTT
cdr3_aa: CASSWGSEKLFF

j_call: TRBJ2-6
clone_size: .
d_call: TRBD1
v_call: TRBV29-1
cdr3_nt: TGCAGCGTTAGGGGGACAGGGGGCTCTGGGGCCAACGTCCTGACTTTC
cdr3_aa: CSVRGTGGSGANVLTF

j_call: TRBJ2-5
clone_size: .
d_call: TRBD2
v_call: TRBV10-3
cdr3_nt: TGTGCCATCAGACCGGGACTAGAAAGGGCCCAGTACTTC
cdr3_aa: CAIRPGLERAQYF

j_call: TRBJ2-2
clone_size: once
d_call: TRBD2
v_call: TRBV7-2
cdr3_nt: TGTGCCAGCAGCCCCCTAGCGGAAACGACCGGGGAGCTGTTTTTT
cdr3_aa: CASSPLAETTGELFF

j_call: TRBJ2-7
clone_size: .
d_call: .
v_call: TRBV7-9
cdr3_nt: TGTGCCAGCAGCTCTGCGCGATATGAGCAGTACTTC
cdr3_aa: CASSSARYEQYF

j_call: TRBJ2-7
clone_size: .
d_call: .
v_call: TRBV27
cdr3_nt: TGTGCCAGCAGTTTCAGGGGTCCGACCTACGAGCAGTACTTC
cdr3_aa: CASSFRGPTYEQYF

j_call: TRBJ1-2
clone_size: .
d_call: TRBD1
v_call: TRBV5-6
cdr3_nt: TGTGCCAGCAGCTTGGGACAGGGAAGCAGCTATGGCTACACCTTC
cdr3_aa: CASSLGQGSSYGYTF

j_call: TRBJ2-1
clone_size: .
d_call: .
v_call: TRBV21-1
cdr3_nt: TGTGCCAGCAGCAAAAGGACCGGAGAGGAGCAGTTCTTC
cdr3_aa: CASSKRTGEEQFF

j_call: TRBJ1-2
clone_size: .
d_call: .
v_call: TRBV18
cdr3_nt: TGTGCCAGCTCGCCAGCCTTAGGGGTTCAGCCGGATGGCTACACCTTC
cdr3_aa: CASSPALGVQPDGYTF

j_call: TRBJ2-3
clone_size: .
d_call: .
v_call: TRBV7-9
cdr3_nt: TGTGCCAGCAGCTTAGCCTCAGATACGCAGTATTTT
cdr3_aa: CASSLASDTQYF

j_call: TRBJ1-2
clone_size: .
d_call: .
v_call: TRBV29-1
cdr3_nt: TGCAGCGTTTTAACAGGGAGGAACTATGGCTACACCTTC
cdr3_aa: CSVLTGRNYGYTF

j_call: TRBJ1-2
clone_size: .
d_call: .
v_call: TRBV11-2
cdr3_nt: TGTGCCAGCAGCTTGAATCAGATAGGTGGCTACACCTTC
cdr3_aa: CASSLNQIGGYTF

j_call: TRBJ1-5
clone_size: once
d_call: .
v_call: TRBV5-5
cdr3_nt: TGTGCCAGCAGCGGGGGTTTTAGTGGGGATCAGCCCCAGCATTTT
cdr3_aa: CASSGGFSGDQPQHF

j_call: TRBJ1-1
clone_size: .
d_call: TRBD1
v_call: TRBV2
cdr3_nt: TGTGCCAGCAACCTAAACAGGGGAGCAGCTTTCTTT
cdr3_aa: CASNLNRGAAFF

j_call: TRBJ2-5
clone_size: .
d_call: TRBD1
v_call: TRBV30
cdr3_nt: TGTGCCTGGACAGGGGGCTCCCGCGAGACCCAGTACTTC
cdr3_aa: CAWTGGSRETQYF

j_call: TRBJ2-7
clone_size: .
d_call: .
v_call: TRBV5-7
cdr3_nt: TGTGCCAGCAGCTTGCAACTCGAGCAGTACTTC
cdr3_aa: CASSLQLEQYF

j_call: TRBJ2-1
clone_size: .
d_call: TRBD2
v_call: TRBV27
cdr3_nt: TGTGCCAGCAGTCGTCAGCTAGCGGGGGGCTACAATGAGCAGTTCTTC
cdr3_aa: CASSRQLAGGYNEQFF

j_call: TRBJ1-6
clone_size: once
d_call: .
v_call: TRBV19
cdr3_nt: TGTGCCAGTTCCCGACCACCCGGACGGTCTAACTATAATTCACCCCTCCACTTT
cdr3_aa: CASSRPPGRSNYNSPLHF

j_call: TRBJ2-7
clone_size: .
d_call: TRBD2
v_call: TRBV20-1
cdr3_nt: TGCAGTGCCGCGGGGGACGAGCAGTGCTTC
cdr3_aa: CSAAGDEQCF

j_call: TRBJ1-2
clone_size: .
d_call: .
v_call: TRBV7-1
cdr3_nt: TGTGCCAGCAGCTTAGCAATACCGAATGGCTACACCTTC
cdr3_aa: CASSLAIPNGYTF

j_call: TRBJ2-2
clone_size: few
d_call: TRBD1
v_call: TRBV7-3
cdr3_nt: TGTGCCAGCAGCAGCAGACAGGGGGCCTACACCGGGGAGCTGTTTTTT
cdr3_aa: CASSSRQGAYTGELFF

j_call: TRBJ2-1
clone_size: .
d_call: TRBD2
v_call: TRBV19
cdr3_nt: TGTGCCAGTAGTACCCTTGGGGAGGGAATGGGAGACAATGAGCAGTTCTTC
cdr3_aa: CASSTLGEGMGDNEQFF

j_call: TRBJ2-1
clone_size: .
d_call: .
v_call: TRBV7-2
cdr3_nt: TGTGCCAGCAGCTTAAGCCGGAATGAGCAGTTCTTC
cdr3_aa: CASSLSRNEQFF

j_call: TRBJ2-7
clone_size: .
d_call: TRBD2
v_call: TRBV18
cdr3_nt: TGTGCCAGCTCAGGAGATCCCGGGACTAGCGTCTACGAGCAGTACTTC
cdr3_aa: CASSGDPGTSVYEQYF

j_call: TRBJ1-5
clone_size: .
d_call: TRBD1
v_call: TRBV11-2
cdr3_nt: TGTGCCAGCAGCTCGAGGACAGGCGGGGGCAATCAGCCCCAGCATTTT
cdr3_aa: CASSSRTGGGNQPQHF

j_call: TRBJ2-7
clone_size: .
d_call: TRBD2
v_call: TRBV15
cdr3_nt: TGTGCCACCAGCAGAGACCCGGGGGGGGAGTACGAGCAGTACTTC
cdr3_aa: CATSRDPGGEYEQYF